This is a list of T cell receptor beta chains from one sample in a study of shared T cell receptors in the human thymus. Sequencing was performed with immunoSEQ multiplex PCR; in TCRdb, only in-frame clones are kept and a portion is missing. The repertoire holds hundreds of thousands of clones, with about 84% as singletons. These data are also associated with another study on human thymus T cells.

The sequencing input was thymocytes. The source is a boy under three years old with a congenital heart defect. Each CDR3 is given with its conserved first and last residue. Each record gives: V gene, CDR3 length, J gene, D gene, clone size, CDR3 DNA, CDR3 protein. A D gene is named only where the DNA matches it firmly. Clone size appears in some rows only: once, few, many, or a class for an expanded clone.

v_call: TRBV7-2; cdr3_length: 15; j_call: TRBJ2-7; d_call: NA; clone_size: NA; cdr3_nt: TGTGCCAGCAGCTTAGAGGCGCCCAGGGTGGGCGAGCAGTACTTC; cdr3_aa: CASSLEAPRVGEQYF
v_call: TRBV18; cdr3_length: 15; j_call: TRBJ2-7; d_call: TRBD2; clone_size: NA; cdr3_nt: TGTGCCAGCTCACCGGTACTAGCGGGATCATCCGAGCAGTACTTC; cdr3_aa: CASSPVLAGSSEQYF
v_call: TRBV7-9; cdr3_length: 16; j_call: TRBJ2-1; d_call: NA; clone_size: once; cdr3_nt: TGTGCCAGCAGCCACCTGGGACAAAGCTCCTACAATGAGCAGTTCTTC; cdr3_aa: CASSHLGQSSYNEQFF
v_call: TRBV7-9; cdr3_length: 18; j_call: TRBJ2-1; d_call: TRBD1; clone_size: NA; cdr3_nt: TGTGCCAGCAGCTTAGCAGTCGTCACCGGGACAGGGTTCAATGAGCAGTTCTTC; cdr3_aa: CASSLAVVTGTGFNEQFF
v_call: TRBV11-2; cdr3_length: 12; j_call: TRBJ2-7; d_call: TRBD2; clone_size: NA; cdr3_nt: TGTGCCGGGGGTAGCGGGAGCGGCGAGCAGTACTTC; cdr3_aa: CAGGSGSGEQYF
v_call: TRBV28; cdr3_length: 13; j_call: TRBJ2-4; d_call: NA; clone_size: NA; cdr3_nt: TGTGCCAGCGGCGGAAAGTATCGGGACATTCAGTACTTC; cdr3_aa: CASGGKYRDIQYF
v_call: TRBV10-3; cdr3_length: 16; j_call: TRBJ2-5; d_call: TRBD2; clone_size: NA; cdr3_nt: TGTGCCATCAGCCCTTGGGATAGCGGGAGTGGTGAGACCCAGTACTTC; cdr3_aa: CAISPWDSGSGETQYF
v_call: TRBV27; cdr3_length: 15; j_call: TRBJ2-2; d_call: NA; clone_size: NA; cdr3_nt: TGTGCCAGCAGTTTGGTTAGGAGGGACACCGGGGAGCTGTTTTTT; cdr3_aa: CASSLVRRDTGELFF
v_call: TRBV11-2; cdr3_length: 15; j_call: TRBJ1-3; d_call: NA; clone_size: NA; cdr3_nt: TGTGCCAGCACCTTTGTAGGGACATTCCCCAACACCATATATTTT; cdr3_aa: CASTFVGTFPNTIYF
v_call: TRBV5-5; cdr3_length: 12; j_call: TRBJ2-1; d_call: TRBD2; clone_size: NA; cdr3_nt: TGTGCCAGCAGCTTCGGACTAGCGGAGCAGTTCTTC; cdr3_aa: CASSFGLAEQFF
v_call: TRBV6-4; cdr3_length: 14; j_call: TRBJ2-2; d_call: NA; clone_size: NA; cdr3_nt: TGTGCCAGCAGTGACTCGTTAAACACCGGGGAGCTGTTTTTT; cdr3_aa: CASSDSLNTGELFF
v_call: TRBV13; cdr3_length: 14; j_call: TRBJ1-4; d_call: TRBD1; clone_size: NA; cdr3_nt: TGTGCCAGCAGCTTAGACAGGGGAGCCGAAAAACTGTTTTTT; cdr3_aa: CASSLDRGAEKLFF
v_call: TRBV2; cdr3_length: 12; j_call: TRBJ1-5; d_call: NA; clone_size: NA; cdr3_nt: TGTGCCAGCAGCGAAGACGGTCAGCCCCAGCATTTT; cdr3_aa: CASSEDGQPQHF
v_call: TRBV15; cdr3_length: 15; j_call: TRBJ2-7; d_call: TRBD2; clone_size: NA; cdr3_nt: TGTGCCACCAGCAGAACTAGCGGGAGGGCCGCCGAGCAGTACTTC; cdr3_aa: CATSRTSGRAAEQYF
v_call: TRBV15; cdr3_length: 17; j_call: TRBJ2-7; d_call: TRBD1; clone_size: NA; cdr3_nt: TGTGCCACCGGAAAGAGCCTCCCGGGACAGGTCTCCTACGAGCAGTACTTC; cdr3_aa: CATGKSLPGQVSYEQYF
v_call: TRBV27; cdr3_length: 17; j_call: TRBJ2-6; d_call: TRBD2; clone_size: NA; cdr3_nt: TGTGCCAGCAGTATGGGACTAGCGGCTACGGGCGCCAACGTCCTGACTTTC; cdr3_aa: CASSMGLAATGANVLTF
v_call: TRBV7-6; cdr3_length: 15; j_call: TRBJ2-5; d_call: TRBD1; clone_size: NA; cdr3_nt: TGTGCCAGCAGCTTAGATCAGGGGGCAGGGGAGACCCAGTACTTC; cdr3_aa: CASSLDQGAGETQYF
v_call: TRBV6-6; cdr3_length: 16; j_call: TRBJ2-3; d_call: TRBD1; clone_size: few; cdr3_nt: TGTGCCAGCAGTTACTCCAGACAGGGAGTCGCAGATACGCAGTATTTT; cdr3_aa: CASSYSRQGVADTQYF